These T cell receptor beta chains were read from a single sample in a study of OX40 agonist ivuxolimab in advanced cancers. Produced via immunoSEQ multiplex PCR; TCRdb's table is partial and in-frame only. The data show about 58,000 clones, approximately 78% seen once. Sequencing used CD4+ or CD8+ T cells sorted from blood, obtained in a trial of the OX40 agonist ivuxolimab. These TCRs come from an adult with an advanced solid tumor such as melanoma, head and neck, liver or kidney cancer. CDR3s include the opening cysteine and the closing phenylalanine or tryptophan. The D gene is left open where the match is weak. The size entry is marked missing in some rows and otherwise reads once, few, many or a size class.

abundance: .
j_gene: TRBJ2-2
d_gene: TRBD2
v_gene: TRBV11-3
CDR3nt: TGTGCCAGCAGCTCCCTAGGTGGGACTAGCGGGAACACCGGGGAGCTGTTTTTT
CDR3aa: CASSSLGGTSGNTGELFF

abundance: .
j_gene: TRBJ1-1
d_gene: .
v_gene: TRBV7-9
CDR3nt: TGTGCCAGTTCGCGGGAGGGGAACACTGAAGCTTTCTTT
CDR3aa: CASSREGNTEAFF

abundance: once
j_gene: TRBJ1-3
d_gene: TRBD1
v_gene: TRBV15
CDR3nt: TGTGCCACCAGCAGAGGGGGACAGAACTCTGGAAACACCATATATTTT
CDR3aa: CATSRGGQNSGNTIYF

abundance: .
j_gene: TRBJ2-3
d_gene: TRBD2
v_gene: TRBV7-3
CDR3nt: TGTGCCAGCAGCGGTAGCGGGGGGGCGTTCGGCACAGATACGCAGTATTTT
CDR3aa: CASSGSGGAFGTDTQYF

abundance: .
j_gene: TRBJ2-7
d_gene: .
v_gene: TRBV5-1
CDR3nt: TGCGCCAGCAGTCTGGGGAGATCGAGCGGCGAGCAGTACTTC
CDR3aa: CASSLGRSSGEQYF

abundance: .
j_gene: TRBJ2-5
d_gene: .
v_gene: TRBV6-1
CDR3nt: TGTGCCGGAATGGGTAGTAGCGGAGCCCAAGAGACCCAGTACTTC
CDR3aa: CAGMGSSGAQETQYF

abundance: .
j_gene: TRBJ2-7
d_gene: .
v_gene: TRBV2
CDR3nt: TGTGCCAGCAGTGATGGGACGTCTAGCTCCTACGAGCAGTACTTC
CDR3aa: CASSDGTSSSYEQYF

abundance: once
j_gene: TRBJ2-3
d_gene: TRBD2
v_gene: TRBV7-3
CDR3nt: TGTGCCAGCAGCTTAGGGACTAGCGGCTCTAGCACAGATACGCAGTATTTT
CDR3aa: CASSLGTSGSSTDTQYF

abundance: medium-sized
j_gene: TRBJ1-2
d_gene: .
v_gene: TRBV7-9
CDR3nt: TGTGCCAGCAGCGTCACGTCCTCAGGGGCGACCTATGGCTACACCTTC
CDR3aa: CASSVTSSGATYGYTF

abundance: .
j_gene: TRBJ2-5
d_gene: TRBD2
v_gene: TRBV19
CDR3nt: TGTGCCAGTACCCCCGGGACTACAGAGACCCAGTACTTC
CDR3aa: CASTPGTTETQYF